These 3 T cell receptor beta chains were all obtained from the same sample, sequenced in a study of cytomegalovirus exposure and HLA in healthy donors. Both 60 Vbeta primers and 13 Jbeta primers went into the PCR. This table comes from immunoSEQ multiplex PCR, and its TCRdb copy is limited to in-frame clones, with some not included. The sample has about 170,000 clones, 80% seen once. Sequenced sample: PBMCs. These receptors originate from a man aged 25 to 45 in good health and CMV-seropositive.

The chain joins TRBV19 to TRBJ2-3, with 12 positions matching TRBD1. CDR3 length equals 16 residues. Per germline, CDR1 LNHDA and CDR2 SQIVND (reference sequence). V was clipped by 3 bases and J by 5 bases; unmatched bases: 6. As DNA, the CDR3 is TGTGCCAGTAGTATCTTTGGGACAGGGGGCGGAGATACGCAGTATTTT. Translation: CASSIFGTGGGDTQYF.

The chain carries TRBV6-5 and TRBJ2-1; D is ambiguous. There are 11 residues in the CDR3. V lost 6 bases, J lost 9 bases, and 9 bases lay in between. Germline V CDR1 and CDR2: MNHEY, SVGAGI. CDR3 amino acids: CASREVGEQFF. Written as DNA, the CDR3 is TGTGCCAGCAGAGAGGTTGGTGAGCAGTTCTTC.

The chain carries TRBV10-2 and TRBJ2-1, with TRBD1 matching over 9 bases. J gave up 8 bases and V 6 bases, and 11 bases lay outside the gene matches. Per germline, CDR1 WSHSY and CDR2 SAAADI. The CDR3 runs 15 residues. CDR3 bases: TGCGCCAGCAGGCCGGGACAGGGAGGATTTGATGAGCAGTTCTTC. Translating gives CASRPGQGGFDEQFF.